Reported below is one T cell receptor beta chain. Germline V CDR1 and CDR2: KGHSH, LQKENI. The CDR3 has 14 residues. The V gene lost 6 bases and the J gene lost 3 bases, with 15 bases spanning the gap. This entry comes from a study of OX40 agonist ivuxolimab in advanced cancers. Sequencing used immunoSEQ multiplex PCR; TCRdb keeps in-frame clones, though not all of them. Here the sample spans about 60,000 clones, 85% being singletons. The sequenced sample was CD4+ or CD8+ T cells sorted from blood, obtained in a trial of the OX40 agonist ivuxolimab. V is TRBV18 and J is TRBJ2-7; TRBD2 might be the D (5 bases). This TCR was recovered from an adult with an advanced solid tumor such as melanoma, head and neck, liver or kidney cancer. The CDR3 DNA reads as TGTGCCAGCTCTCCCGGGGAAGGGTTCTACGAGCAGTACTTC. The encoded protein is CASSPGEGFYEQYF.